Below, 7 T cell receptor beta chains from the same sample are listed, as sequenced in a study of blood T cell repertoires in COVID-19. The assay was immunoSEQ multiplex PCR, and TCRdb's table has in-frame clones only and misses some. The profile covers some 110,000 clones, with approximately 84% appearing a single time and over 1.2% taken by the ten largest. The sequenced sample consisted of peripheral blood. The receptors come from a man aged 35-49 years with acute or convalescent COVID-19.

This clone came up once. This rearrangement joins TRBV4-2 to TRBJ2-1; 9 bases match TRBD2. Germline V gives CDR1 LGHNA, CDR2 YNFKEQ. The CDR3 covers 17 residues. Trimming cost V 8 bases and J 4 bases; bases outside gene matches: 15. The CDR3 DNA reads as TGTGCCAGCGGCCGGTCCGGGGCGGGGGGGTCATACAATGAGCAGTTCTTC. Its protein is CASGRSGAGGSYNEQFF.

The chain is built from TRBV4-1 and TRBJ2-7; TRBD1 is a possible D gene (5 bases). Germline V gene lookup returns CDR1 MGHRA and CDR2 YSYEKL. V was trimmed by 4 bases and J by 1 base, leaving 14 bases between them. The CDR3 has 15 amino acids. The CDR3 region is CASSLDRVPSYEQYF. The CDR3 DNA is TGCGCCAGCAGCCTCGACAGAGTCCCATCCTACGAGCAGTACTTC.

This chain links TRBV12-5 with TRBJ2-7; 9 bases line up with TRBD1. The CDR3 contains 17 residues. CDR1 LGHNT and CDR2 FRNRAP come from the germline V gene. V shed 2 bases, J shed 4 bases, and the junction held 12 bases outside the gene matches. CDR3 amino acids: CASGLRSGTGRPYEQYF. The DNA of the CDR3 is TGTGCTAGTGGTTTGAGGTCCGGGACAGGGAGACCTTACGAGCAGTACTTC.

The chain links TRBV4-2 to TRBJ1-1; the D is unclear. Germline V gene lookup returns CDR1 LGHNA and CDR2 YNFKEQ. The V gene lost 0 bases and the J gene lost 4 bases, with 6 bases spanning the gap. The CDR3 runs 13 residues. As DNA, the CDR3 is TGTGCCAGCAGCCAAGATTCAGGCACTGAAGCTTTCTTT. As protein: CASSQDSGTEAFF.

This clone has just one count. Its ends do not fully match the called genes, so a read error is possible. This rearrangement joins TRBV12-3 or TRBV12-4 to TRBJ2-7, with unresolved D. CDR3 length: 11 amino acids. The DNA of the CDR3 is TGTGCCAGCAGTCCCGGAGCCGAGGAGTACTTC. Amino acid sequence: CASSPGAEEYF.

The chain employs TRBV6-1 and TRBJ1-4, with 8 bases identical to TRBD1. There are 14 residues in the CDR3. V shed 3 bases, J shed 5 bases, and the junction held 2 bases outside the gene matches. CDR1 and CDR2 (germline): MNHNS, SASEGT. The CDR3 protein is CASSDRGRNEKLFF. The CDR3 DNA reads TGTGCCAGCAGTGACAGGGGGCGGAATGAAAAACTGTTTTTT.

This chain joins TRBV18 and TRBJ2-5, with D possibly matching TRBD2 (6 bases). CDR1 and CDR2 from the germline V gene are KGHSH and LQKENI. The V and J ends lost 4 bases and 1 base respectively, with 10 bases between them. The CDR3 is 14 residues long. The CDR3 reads CASSRGNLQETQYF. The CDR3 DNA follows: TGTGCCAGCTCACGCGGGAATCTCCAAGAGACCCAGTACTTC.